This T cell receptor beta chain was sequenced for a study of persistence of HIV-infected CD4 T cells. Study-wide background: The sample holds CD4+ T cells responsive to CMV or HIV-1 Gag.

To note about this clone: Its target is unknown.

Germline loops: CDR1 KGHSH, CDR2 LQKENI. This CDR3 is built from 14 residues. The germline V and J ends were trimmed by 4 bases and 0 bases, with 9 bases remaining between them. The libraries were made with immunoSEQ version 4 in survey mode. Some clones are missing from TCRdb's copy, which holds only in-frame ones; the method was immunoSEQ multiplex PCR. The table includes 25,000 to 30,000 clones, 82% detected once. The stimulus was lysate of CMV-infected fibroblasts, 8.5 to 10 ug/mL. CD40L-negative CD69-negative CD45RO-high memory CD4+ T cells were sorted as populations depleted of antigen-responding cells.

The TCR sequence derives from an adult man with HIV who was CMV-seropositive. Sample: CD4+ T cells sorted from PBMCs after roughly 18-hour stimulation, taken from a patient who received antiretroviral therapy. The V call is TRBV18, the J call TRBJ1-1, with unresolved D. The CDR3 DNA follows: TGTGCCAGCTCACTGGGGAGCCTGAACACTGAAGCTTTCTTT. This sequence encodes CASSLGSLNTEAFF. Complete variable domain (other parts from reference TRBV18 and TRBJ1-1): NAGVMQNPRHLVRRRGQEARLRCSPMKGHSHVYWYRQLPEEGLKFMVYLQKENIIDESGMPKERFSAEFPKEGPSILRIQQVVRGDSAAYFCASSLGSLNTEAFFGQGTRLTVV.